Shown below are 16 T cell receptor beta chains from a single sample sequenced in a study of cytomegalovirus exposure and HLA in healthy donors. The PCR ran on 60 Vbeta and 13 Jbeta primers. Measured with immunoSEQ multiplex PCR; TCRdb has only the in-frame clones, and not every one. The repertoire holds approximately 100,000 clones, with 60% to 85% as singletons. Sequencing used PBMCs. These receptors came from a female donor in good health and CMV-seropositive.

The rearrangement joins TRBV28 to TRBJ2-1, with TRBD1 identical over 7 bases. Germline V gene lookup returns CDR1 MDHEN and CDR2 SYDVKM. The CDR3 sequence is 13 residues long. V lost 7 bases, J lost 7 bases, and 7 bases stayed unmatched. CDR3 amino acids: CASTRQGRNEQFF. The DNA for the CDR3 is TGTGCCAGCACCAGACAGGGCCGAAATGAGCAGTTCTTC.

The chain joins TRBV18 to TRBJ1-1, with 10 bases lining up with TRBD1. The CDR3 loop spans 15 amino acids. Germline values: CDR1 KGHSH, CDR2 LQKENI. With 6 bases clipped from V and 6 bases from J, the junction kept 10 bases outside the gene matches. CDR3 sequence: CASSPRDRGVSEAFF. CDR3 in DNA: TGTGCCAGCTCGCCAAGGGACAGGGGAGTTTCTGAAGCTTTCTTT.

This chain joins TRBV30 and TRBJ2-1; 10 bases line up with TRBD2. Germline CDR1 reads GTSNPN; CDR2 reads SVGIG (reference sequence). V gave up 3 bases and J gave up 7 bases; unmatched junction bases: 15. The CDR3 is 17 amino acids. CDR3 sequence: CAWSAFQRGGRRNEQFF. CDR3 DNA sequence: TGTGCCTGGAGCGCCTTCCAGCGGGGGGGCCGTCGGAATGAGCAGTTCTTC.

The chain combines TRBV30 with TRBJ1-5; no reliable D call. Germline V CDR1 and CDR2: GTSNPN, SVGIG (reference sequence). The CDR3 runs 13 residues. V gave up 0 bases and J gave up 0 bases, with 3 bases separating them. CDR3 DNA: TGTGCCTGGAGTGTACTTAGCAATCAGCCCCAGCATTTT. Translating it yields CAWSVLSNQPQHF.

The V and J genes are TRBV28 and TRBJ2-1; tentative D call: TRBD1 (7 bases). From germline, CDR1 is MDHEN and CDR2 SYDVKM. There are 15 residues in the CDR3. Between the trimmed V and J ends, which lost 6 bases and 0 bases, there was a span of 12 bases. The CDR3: CASSSGGSSYNEQFF. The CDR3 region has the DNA TGTGCCAGCAGCTCAGGGGGGAGCTCCTACAATGAGCAGTTCTTC.

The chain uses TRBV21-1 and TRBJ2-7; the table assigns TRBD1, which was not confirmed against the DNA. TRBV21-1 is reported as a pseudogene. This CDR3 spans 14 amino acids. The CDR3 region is CASSLRTDYYEQYF. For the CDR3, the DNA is TGTGCCAGCAGCCTTCGGACAGACTACTACGAGCAGTACTTC.

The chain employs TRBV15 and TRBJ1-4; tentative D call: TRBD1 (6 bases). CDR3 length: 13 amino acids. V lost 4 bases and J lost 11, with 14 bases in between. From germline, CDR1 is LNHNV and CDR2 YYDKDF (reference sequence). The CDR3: CATSTAQGWKLFF. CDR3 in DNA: TGTGCCACCAGCACGGCCCAGGGGTGGAAACTGTTTTTT.

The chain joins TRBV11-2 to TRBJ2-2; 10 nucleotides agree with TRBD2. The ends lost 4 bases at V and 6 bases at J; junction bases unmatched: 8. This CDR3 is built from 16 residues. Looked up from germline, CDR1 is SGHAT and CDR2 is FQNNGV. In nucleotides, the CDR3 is TGTGCCAGCAGCTCCCGAGCGGGAGGGCCCCCCGGGGAGCTGTTTTTT. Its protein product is CASSSRAGGPPGELFF.

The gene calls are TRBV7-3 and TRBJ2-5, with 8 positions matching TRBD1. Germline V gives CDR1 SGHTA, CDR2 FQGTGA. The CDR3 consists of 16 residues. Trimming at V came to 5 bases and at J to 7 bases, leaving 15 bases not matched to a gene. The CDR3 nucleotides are TGTGCCAGCAGCCTAGGGTGGGGGACAGGCGGCGGGACCCAGTACTTC. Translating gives CASSLGWGTGGGTQYF.

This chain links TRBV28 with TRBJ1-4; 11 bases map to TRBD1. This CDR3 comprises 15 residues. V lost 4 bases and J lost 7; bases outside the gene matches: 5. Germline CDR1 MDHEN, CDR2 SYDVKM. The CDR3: CASSSPGTGGEKLFF. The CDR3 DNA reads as TGTGCCAGCAGTTCTCCCGGGACAGGGGGTGAAAAACTGTTTTTT.

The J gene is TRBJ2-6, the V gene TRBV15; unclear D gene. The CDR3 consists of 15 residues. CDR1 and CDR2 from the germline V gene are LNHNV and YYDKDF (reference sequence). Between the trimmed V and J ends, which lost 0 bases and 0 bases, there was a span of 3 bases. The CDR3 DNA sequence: TGTGCCACCAGCAGAGATCACTCTGGGGCCAACGTCCTGACTTTC. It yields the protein CATSRDHSGANVLTF.

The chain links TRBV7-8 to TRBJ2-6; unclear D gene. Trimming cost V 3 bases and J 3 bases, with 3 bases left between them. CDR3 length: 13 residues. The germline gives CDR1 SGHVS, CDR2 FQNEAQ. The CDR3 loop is CASSLRGANVLTF. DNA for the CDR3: TGTGCCAGCAGCTTGCGTGGGGCCAACGTCCTGACTTTC.

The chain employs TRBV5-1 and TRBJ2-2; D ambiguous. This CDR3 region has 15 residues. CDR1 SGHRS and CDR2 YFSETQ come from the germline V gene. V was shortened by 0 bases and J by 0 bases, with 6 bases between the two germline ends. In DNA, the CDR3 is TGCGCCAGCAGCTTGGTAACTGCGAACACCGGGGAGCTGTTTTTT. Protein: CASSLVTANTGELFF.

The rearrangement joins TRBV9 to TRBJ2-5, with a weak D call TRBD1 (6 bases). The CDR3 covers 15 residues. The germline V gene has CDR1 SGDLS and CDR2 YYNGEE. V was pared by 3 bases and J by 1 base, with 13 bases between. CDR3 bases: TGTGCCAGCAGCGCTACAGGGAAGCTCCAAGAGACCCAGTACTTC. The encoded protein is CASSATGKLQETQYF.

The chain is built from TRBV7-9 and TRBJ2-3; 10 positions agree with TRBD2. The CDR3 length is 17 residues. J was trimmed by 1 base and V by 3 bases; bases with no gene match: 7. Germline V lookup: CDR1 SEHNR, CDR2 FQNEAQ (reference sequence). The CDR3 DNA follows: TGTGCCAGCAGCTTGGCCCCCGGGACTAGCGGCACAGATACGCAGTATTTT. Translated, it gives CASSLAPGTSGTDTQYF.

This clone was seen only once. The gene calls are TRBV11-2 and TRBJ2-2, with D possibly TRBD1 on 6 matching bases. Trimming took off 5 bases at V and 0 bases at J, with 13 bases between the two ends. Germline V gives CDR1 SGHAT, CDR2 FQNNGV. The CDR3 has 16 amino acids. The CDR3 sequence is CASSPSAGANTGELFF. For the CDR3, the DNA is TGTGCCAGCAGCCCTTCGGCAGGGGCGAACACCGGGGAGCTGTTTTTT.